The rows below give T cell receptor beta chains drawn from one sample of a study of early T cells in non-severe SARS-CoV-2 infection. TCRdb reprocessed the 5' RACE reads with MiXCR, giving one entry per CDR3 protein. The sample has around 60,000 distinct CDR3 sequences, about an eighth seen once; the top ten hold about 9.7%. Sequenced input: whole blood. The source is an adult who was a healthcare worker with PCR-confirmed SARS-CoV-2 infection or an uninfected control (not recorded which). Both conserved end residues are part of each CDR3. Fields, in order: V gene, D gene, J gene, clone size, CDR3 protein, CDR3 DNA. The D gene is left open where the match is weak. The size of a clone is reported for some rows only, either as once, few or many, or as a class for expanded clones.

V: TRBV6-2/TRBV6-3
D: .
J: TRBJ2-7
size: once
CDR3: CASSYRTLIYEQYF
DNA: TGTGCCAGCAGTTACCGGACGTTAATCTACGAGCAGTACTTC

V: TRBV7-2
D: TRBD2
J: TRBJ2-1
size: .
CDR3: CASSGTGLAGGSYNEQFF
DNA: TGTGCCAGCAGCGGAACGGGACTAGCGGGAGGGTCCTACAATGAGCAGTTCTTC

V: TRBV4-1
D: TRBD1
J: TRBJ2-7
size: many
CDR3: CASSGTGTGGYEQYF
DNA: TGCGCCAGCAGCGGAACCGGGACAGGGGGCTACGAGCAGTACTTC

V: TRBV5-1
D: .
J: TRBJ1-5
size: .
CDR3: CASSFSPGDAQPQHF
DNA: TGCGCCAGCAGCTTCTCCCCAGGGGATGCTCAGCCCCAGCATTTT

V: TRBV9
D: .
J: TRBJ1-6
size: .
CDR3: CASSAGTEYISPLHF
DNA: TGTGCCAGCAGCGCGGGGACTGAGTATATTTCACCCCTCCACTTT

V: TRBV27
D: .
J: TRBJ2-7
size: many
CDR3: CASSFTLNGGEQYF
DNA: TGTGCCAGCAGTTTTACCCTAAATGGGGGCGAGCAGTACTTC

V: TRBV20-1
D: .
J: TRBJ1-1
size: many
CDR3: CSALNAGGGTEAFF
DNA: TGCAGTGCCCTGAACGCGGGTGGAGGTACTGAAGCTTTCTTT

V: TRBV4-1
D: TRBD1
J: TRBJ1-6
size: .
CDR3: CASSQDGQGWGDSPLHF
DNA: TGCGCCAGCAGCCAAGACGGACAGGGGTGGGGGGATTCACCCCTCCACTTT

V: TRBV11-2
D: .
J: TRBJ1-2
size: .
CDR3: CASSLGRPANGYTF
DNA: TGTGCCAGCAGCTTAGGACGCCCCGCAAATGGCTACACCTTC

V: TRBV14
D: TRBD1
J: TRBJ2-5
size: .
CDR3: CASSQLDRDQETQYF
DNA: TGTGCCAGCAGCCAATTAGACAGGGACCAAGAGACCCAGTACTTC

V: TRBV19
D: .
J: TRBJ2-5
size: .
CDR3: CASGAGTFQETQYF
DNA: TGTGCCAGCGGGGCAGGGACTTTTCAAGAGACCCAGTACTTC

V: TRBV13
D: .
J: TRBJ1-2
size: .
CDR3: CASRSLMGGPSNYGYTF
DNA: TGTGCCAGCCGATCCCTAATGGGAGGGCCGTCTAACTATGGCTACACCTTC

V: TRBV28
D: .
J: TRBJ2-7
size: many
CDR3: CASSFVSGVGEQYF
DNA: TGTGCCAGCAGTTTCGTGTCAGGGGTTGGCGAGCAGTACTTC

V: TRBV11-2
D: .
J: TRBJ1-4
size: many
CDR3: CASSPGRLSGEKLFF
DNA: TGTGCCAGCAGCCCAGGGCGACTTAGCGGTGAAAAACTGTTTTTT

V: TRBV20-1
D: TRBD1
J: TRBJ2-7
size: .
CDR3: CSADRGYYEQYF
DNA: TGCAGTGCCGACAGGGGGTACTACGAGCAGTACTTC

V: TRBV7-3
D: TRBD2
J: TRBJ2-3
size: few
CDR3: CASSSLAGAIDTQYF
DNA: TGTGCCAGCAGCTCGCTAGCGGGAGCAATAGATACGCAGTATTTT

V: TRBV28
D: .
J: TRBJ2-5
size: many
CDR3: CASSPGTSLETQYF
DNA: TGTGCCAGCAGCCCCGGGACATCATTAGAGACCCAGTACTTC

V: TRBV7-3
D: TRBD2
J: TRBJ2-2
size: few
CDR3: CASSEIAGLNTGELFF
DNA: TGTGCCAGCAGCGAGATAGCGGGATTGAACACCGGGGAGCTGTTTTTT

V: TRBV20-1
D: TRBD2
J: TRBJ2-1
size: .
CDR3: CSARPSGNTYNEQFF
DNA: TGCAGTGCTAGACCTAGCGGAAATACGTACAATGAGCAGTTCTTC

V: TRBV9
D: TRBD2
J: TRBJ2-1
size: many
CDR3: CASSVRSGSSYNEQFF
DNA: TGTGCCAGCAGCGTAAGAAGCGGGAGCTCCTACAATGAGCAGTTCTTC

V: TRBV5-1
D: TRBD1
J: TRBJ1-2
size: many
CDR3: CASSGQANYGYTF
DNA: TGCGCCAGCAGTGGACAGGCTAACTATGGCTACACCTTC

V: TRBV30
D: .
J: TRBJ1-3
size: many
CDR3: CAWSVMGVRNTIYF
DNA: TGTGCCTGGAGTGTAATGGGGGTTCGAAACACCATATATTTT

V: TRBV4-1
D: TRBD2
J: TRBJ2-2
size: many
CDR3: CASSPTRGGNTGELFF
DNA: TGCGCCAGCAGCCCTACTCGCGGGGGGAACACCGGGGAGCTGTTTTTT

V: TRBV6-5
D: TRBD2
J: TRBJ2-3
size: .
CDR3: CASSSLAGGADTQYF
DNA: TGTGCCAGCAGTTCACTAGCGGGAGGGGCAGATACGCAGTATTTT

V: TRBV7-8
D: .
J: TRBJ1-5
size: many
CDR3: CASSRDTYQPQHF
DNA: TGTGCCAGCAGCCGGGACACCTATCAGCCCCAGCATTTT

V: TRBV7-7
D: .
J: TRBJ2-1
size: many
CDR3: CASSLSPTMLNNEQFF
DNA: TGTGCTAGCAGCTTGAGCCCGACCATGTTAAACAATGAGCAGTTCTTC

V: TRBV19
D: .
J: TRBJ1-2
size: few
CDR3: CASSMRLSGYTF
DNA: TGTGCCAGTAGTATGCGCCTGAGTGGCTACACCTTC

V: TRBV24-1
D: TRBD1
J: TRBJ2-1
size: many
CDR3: CATSDWTGGAVNEQFF
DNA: TGTGCCACCAGTGACTGGACAGGGGGCGCGGTGAATGAGCAGTTCTTC

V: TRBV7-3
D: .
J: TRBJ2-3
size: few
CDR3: CASSLNRGPEDTQYF
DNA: TGTGCCAGCAGCTTAAATCGGGGACCTGAAGATACGCAGTATTTT

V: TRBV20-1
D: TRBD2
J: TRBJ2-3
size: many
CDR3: CSARDWSTSGSSDTQYF
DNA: TGCAGTGCTAGAGATTGGTCGACTAGCGGGAGCTCAGATACGCAGTATTTT

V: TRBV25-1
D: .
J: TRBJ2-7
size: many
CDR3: CASSLGLQGVEQYF
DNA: TGTGCCAGCAGCCTTGGGTTGCAGGGTGTCGAGCAGTACTTC

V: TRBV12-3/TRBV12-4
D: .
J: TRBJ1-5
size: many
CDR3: CASSSQRGSVNQPQHF
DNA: TGTGCCAGCAGTTCCCAGAGGGGGAGCGTCAATCAGCCCCAGCATTTT

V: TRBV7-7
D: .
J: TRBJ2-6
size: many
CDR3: CASSQSPEANVLTF
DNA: TGTGCTAGCTCTCAATCCCCAGAGGCCAACGTCCTGACTTTC

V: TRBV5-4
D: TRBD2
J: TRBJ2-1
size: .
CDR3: CASSGGGSSYNEQFF
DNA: TGTGCCAGCAGCGGCGGGGGGTCTTCCTACAATGAGCAGTTCTTC

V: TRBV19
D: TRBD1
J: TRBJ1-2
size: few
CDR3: CASNPDRGRMGYTF
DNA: TGTGCCAGTAACCCTGACAGGGGGCGTATGGGCTACACCTTC

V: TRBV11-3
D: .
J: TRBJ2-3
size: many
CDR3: CASSLGRGSTDTQYF
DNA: TGTGCCAGCAGCTTAGGACGGGGGAGCACAGATACGCAGTATTTT

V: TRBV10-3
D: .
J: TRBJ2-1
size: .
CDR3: CAISEGSSSYNEQFF
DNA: TGTGCCATCAGTGAGGGTAGCAGCTCCTACAATGAGCAGTTCTTC

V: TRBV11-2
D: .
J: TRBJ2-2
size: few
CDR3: CASSPRPNTGELFF
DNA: TGTGCCAGCAGCCCCCGACCGAACACCGGGGAGCTGTTTTTT

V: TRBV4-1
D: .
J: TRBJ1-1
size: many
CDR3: CASSQAQGTTEAFF
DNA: TGCGCCAGCAGCCAGGCCCAGGGGACCACTGAAGCTTTCTTT

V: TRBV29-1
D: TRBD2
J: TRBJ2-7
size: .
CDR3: CSVHLAGGHDEQYF
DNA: TGCAGCGTACACCTAGCGGGAGGGCACGACGAGCAGTACTTC

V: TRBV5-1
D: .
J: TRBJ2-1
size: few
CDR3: CASSLVGDSYNEQFF
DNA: TGCGCCAGCAGCTTGGTAGGGGACTCCTACAATGAGCAGTTCTTC

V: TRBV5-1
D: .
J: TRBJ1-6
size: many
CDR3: CASSFRPDTPNSPLHF
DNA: TGCGCCAGCAGCTTTCGGCCCGATACTCCTAATTCACCCCTCCACTTT

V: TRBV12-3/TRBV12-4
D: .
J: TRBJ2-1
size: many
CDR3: CASSRNRVNEQFF
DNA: TGTGCCAGCAGTCGCAACAGGGTCAATGAGCAGTTCTTC

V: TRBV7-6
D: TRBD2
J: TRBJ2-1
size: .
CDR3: CASSPTSRSGRDSEQFF
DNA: TGTGCCAGCAGCCCCACCTCTAGGAGCGGGAGAGATAGTGAGCAGTTCTTC

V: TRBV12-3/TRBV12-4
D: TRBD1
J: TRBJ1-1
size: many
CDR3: CASSTTGGRTEAFF
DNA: TGTGCCAGCAGTACAACAGGGGGCCGGACTGAAGCTTTCTTT

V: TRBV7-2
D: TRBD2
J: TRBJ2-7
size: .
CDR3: CASSSSGGVYEQYF
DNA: TGTGCCAGCAGCTCAAGCGGGGGGGTCTACGAGCAGTACTTC

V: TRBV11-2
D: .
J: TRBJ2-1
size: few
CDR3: CASSLASYHNEQFF
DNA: TGTGCCAGCAGCTTAGCTAGCTACCACAATGAGCAGTTCTTC

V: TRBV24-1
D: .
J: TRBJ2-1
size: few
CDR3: CATSDLNEQFF
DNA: TGTGCCACCAGTGATTTGAATGAGCAGTTCTTC

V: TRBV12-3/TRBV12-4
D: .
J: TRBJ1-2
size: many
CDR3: CASSFAGWLDGYTF
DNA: TGTGCCAGCAGTTTTGCGGGGTGGCTTGATGGCTACACCTTC

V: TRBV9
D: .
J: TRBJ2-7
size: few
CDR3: CASSVDPLSYEQYF
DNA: TGTGCCAGCAGCGTAGATCCCCTCTCCTACGAGCAGTACTTC

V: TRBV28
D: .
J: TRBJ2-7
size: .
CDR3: CASSLTGQTYEQYF
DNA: TGTGCCAGCAGTTTAACCGGACAGACATACGAGCAGTACTTC

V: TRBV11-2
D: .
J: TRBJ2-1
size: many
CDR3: CASSPPGDNEQFF
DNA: TGTGCCAGCAGCCCCCCAGGGGACAATGAGCAGTTCTTC

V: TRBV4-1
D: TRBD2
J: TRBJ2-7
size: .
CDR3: CASSPGLAWEQYF
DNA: TGCGCCAGCAGCCCTGGACTAGCGTGGGAGCAGTACTTC